The rows below give T cell receptor beta chains drawn from one sample of a study of blood T cell repertoires in COVID-19. Method: immunoSEQ multiplex PCR; TCRdb's copy keeps in-frame clones and lacks some. The sample carries roughly 150,000 clones, around nine tenths recorded once. The specimen was peripheral blood. The source is a human donor in a cohort sampled during active COVID-19. Each CDR3 is given with its conserved first and last residue. A D gene is named only where the DNA matches it firmly. The listing skips clone size in some rows; elsewhere it reads once, few, many or a size class.

d_call	j_call	clone_size	v_call	cdr3_nt	cdr3_aa
NA	TRBJ1-1	NA	TRBV27	TGTGCCAGCAGTTCGCAGGGCTGGGACACTGAAGCTTTCTTT	CASSSQGWDTEAFF
TRBD1	TRBJ1-5	NA	TRBV6-5	TGTGCCAGCAGTCAGGGACAGGGGGATGGTCAGCCCCAGCATTTT	CASSQGQGDGQPQHF
NA	TRBJ2-7	NA	TRBV25-1	TGTGCCAGCAGTGACTTCAGGAGGAAAGAGCAGTACTTC	CASSDFRRKEQYF
TRBD2	TRBJ2-5	NA	TRBV19	TGTGCCAGTAAGGTACGGGAGGGTGAGACCCAGTACTTC	CASKVREGETQYF
NA	TRBJ1-5	once	TRBV6-2/TRBV6-3	TGTGCCAGCAGTTACTCGGCAGGGTGGGGACAGCCCCAGCATTTT	CASSYSAGWGQPQHF
TRBD2	TRBJ2-7	NA	TRBV4-1	TGCGCCAGCAGCCAAGGACTAGCGGGAAGCTACGAGCAGTACTTC	CASSQGLAGSYEQYF
NA	TRBJ1-5	NA	TRBV12-3/TRBV12-4	TGTGCCAGTAAGTACTCCAATCAGCCCCAGCATTTT	CASKYSNQPQHF
TRBD2	TRBJ2-7	NA	TRBV6-5	TGTGCCAGCAGTTACGGACTAGCGGCTTCCTACGAGCAGTACTTC	CASSYGLAASYEQYF
TRBD1	TRBJ2-1	once	TRBV4-1	TGCGCCAGCAGCCAAGATCGAGGGACAGGGGCCTACAATGAGCAGTTCTTC	CASSQDRGTGAYNEQFF
TRBD1	TRBJ2-3	once	TRBV11-3	TGTGCCAGCAGCTTATTCGGACAGGGCGACACAGATACGCAGTATTTT	CASSLFGQGDTDTQYF
NA	TRBJ1-4	NA	TRBV7-9	TGTGCCAGCAACCCCAATACAGGGCGCCATAATGAAAAACTGTTTTTT	CASNPNTGRHNEKLFF
NA	TRBJ2-7	few	TRBV28	TGTGCCAGCGGACGGGGGGCCAAAACCTACGAGCAGTACTTC	CASGRGAKTYEQYF
NA	TRBJ2-3	NA	TRBV12-3/TRBV12-4	TGTGCCAGCAGTTTTCAGACAGATACGCAGTATTTT	CASSFQTDTQYF
TRBD1	TRBJ1-3	NA	TRBV9	TGTGCCAGCAGCTTCACAGGGGCTGGAAACACCATATATTTT	CASSFTGAGNTIYF
NA	TRBJ1-2	NA	TRBV6-6	TGTGCCAGCACTCTAACCGGGACAAGTAGTGGCGGCTACACCTTC	CASTLTGTSSGGYTF
NA	TRBJ2-1	NA	TRBV4-1	TGCGCCAGCAGCCAAGGCGGGACTGGTGAGCAGTTCTTC	CASSQGGTGEQFF
NA	TRBJ2-3	NA	TRBV6-2/TRBV6-3	TGTGCCAGCAGTTACGGGGGCAGGGCTCGTACAGATACGCAGTATTTT	CASSYGGRARTDTQYF
NA	TRBJ2-7	many	TRBV19	TGTGCCAGTAGTCTGACAGGTGCCGGCGAGCAGTACTTC	CASSLTGAGEQYF
TRBD1	TRBJ1-2	once	TRBV5-1	TGCGCCAGCAGCCCTTGGGTGTCTGGGGACAGGGACTATGGCTACACCTTC	CASSPWVSGDRDYGYTF
NA	TRBJ2-7	NA	TRBV7-2	TGTGCCAGCAGACAAAGTGGGCCAGGGTCATACGAGCAGTACTTC	CASRQSGPGSYEQYF
NA	TRBJ2-5	NA	TRBV7-9	TGTGCCAGCAGCTTAGCGGGGCCCGGGGGAGAGACCCAGTACTTC	CASSLAGPGGETQYF
NA	TRBJ2-3	NA	TRBV9	TGTGCCAGCAGCGTAGCTTCCATTATGGGGGCTTCCACAGATACGCAGTATTTT	CASSVASIMGASTDTQYF
NA	TRBJ2-2	NA	TRBV5-1	TGCGCCAGCAGCTTGCAGCGTACGAACACCGGGGAGCTGTTTTTT	CASSLQRTNTGELFF
NA	TRBJ2-3	NA	TRBV24-1	TGTGCCACCAGTGGAGGGTATACGCAGTATTTT	CATSGGYTQYF
TRBD2	TRBJ2-5	NA	TRBV2	TGTGCCAGCAGTGAACAGGGACTAGCGGGGGCAGGGGAGACCCAGTACTTC	CASSEQGLAGAGETQYF
TRBD2	TRBJ2-5	NA	TRBV6-2/TRBV6-3	TGTGCCAGCAGTTACACTACGTCGGGGGGGACCCAGTACTTC	CASSYTTSGGTQYF
TRBD1	TRBJ1-2	once	TRBV28	TGTGCCAGCAGTTTCCCCTTAGGGACAGAGGTCTATGGCTACACCTTC	CASSFPLGTEVYGYTF
NA	TRBJ2-1	NA	TRBV5-4	TGTGCCAGCAGCTTGACGGGGGGCCTCTACAATGAGCAGTTCTTC	CASSLTGGLYNEQFF
NA	TRBJ2-3	NA	TRBV11-2	TGTGCCAGCATCCGATCGGGTACAGATACGCAGTATTTT	CASIRSGTDTQYF
TRBD1	TRBJ2-6	NA	TRBV2	TGTGCCAGCAGGCCCGGGACAGGGACCGGGGCCAACGTCCTGACTTTC	CASRPGTGTGANVLTF
NA	TRBJ2-6	NA	TRBV9	TGTGCCAGCAGCGTAGACAGGGTAGCGCTTATCTCTGGGGCCAACGTCCTGACTTTC	CASSVDRVALISGANVLTF
NA	TRBJ1-4	NA	TRBV25-1	TGTGCCAGCCCCCGGGAAGAGGGCGCAACTAATGAAAAACTGTTTTTT	CASPREEGATNEKLFF
NA	TRBJ2-7	NA	TRBV10-3	TGTGCCACCTCCAGGGGCTACGAGCAGTACTTC	CATSRGYEQYF
TRBD1	TRBJ1-1	NA	TRBV14	TGTGCCAGCAGCCATCGGACAGGACCAAGAAGTACTGAAGCTTTCTTT	CASSHRTGPRSTEAFF
TRBD2	TRBJ2-7	NA	TRBV4-3	TGCGCCAGCAGCCAAGACCGGCTAGCGGCCTACGAGCAGTACTTC	CASSQDRLAAYEQYF
TRBD2	TRBJ2-3	NA	TRBV4-2	TGTGCCAGCAGCCCCCAGCGGGGGGTAGGCACAGATACGCAGTATTTT	CASSPQRGVGTDTQYF
NA	TRBJ2-5	NA	TRBV5-1	TGCGCCAGCAGCCCAGGGGGGAGTAAAGAGACCCAGTACTTC	CASSPGGSKETQYF
NA	TRBJ1-2	NA	TRBV15	TGTGCCACCAGCAGAGATAGGAACAGGGACGGCTACACCTTC	CATSRDRNRDGYTF
NA	TRBJ1-2	NA	TRBV2	TGTGCCAGCAGTTCGCCCAACAGGGTAAACTATGGCTACACCTTC	CASSSPNRVNYGYTF
NA	TRBJ1-1	NA	TRBV29-1	TGCAGCGTTGACGGGATAAACACTGAAGCTTTCTTT	CSVDGINTEAFF
NA	TRBJ2-2	once	TRBV9	TGTGCCAGCAGCAAAGACGGAGACTCCGGGGAGCTGTTTTTT	CASSKDGDSGELFF
TRBD1	TRBJ1-6	NA	TRBV6-5	TGTGCCAGCAGCGATCGGACAGGAGGTTCACCCCTCCACTTT	CASSDRTGGSPLHF